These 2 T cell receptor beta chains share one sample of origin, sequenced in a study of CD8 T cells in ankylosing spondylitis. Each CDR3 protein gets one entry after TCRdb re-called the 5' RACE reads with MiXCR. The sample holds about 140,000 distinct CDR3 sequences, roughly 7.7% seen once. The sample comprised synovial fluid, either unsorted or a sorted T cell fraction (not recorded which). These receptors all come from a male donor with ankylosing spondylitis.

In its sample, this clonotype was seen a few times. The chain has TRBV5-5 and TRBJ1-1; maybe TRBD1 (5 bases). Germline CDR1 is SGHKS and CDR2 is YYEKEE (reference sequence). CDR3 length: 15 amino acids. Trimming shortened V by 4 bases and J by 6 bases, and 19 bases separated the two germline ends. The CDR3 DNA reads TGTGCCAGCAGCCCCCAGTGGGGCGCGGAGCCTGAAGCTTTCTTT. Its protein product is CASSPQWGAEPEAFF.

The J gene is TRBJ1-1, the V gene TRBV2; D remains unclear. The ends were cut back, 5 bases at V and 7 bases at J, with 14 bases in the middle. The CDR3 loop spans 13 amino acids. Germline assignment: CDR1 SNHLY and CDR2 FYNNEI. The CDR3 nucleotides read TGTGCCAGCAGTTTCGGAGCCCGAGATGAAGCTTTCTTT. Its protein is CASSFGARDEAFF.